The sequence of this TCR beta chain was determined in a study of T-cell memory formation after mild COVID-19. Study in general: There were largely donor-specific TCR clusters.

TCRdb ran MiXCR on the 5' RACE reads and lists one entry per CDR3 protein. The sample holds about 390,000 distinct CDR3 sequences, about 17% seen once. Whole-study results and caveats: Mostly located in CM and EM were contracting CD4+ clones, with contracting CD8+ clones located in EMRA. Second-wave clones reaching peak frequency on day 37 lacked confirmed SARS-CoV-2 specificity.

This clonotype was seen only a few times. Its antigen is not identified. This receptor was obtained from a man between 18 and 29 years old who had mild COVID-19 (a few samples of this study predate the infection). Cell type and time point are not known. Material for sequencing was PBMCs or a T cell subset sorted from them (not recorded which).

CDR3 DNA: TGTGCCAGCAGCTTTACAGAAAGCACAGATACGCAGTATTTT. Translation gives CASSFTESTDTQYF. V and J are TRBV7-3 and TRBJ2-3; D remains ambiguous. Germline V gene lookup returns CDR1 SGHTA and CDR2 FQGTGA. Trimming left V 3 bases short and J 0 bases short, with 7 bases between. This CDR3 contains 14 residues.